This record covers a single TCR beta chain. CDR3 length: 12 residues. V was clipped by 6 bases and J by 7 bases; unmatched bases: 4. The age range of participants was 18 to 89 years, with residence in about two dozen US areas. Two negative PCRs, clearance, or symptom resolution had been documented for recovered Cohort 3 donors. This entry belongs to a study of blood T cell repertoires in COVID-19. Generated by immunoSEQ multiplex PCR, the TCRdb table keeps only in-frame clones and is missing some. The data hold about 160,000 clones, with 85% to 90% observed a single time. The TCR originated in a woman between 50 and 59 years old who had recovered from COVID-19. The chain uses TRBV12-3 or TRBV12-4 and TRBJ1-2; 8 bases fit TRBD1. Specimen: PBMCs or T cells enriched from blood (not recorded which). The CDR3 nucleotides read TGTGCCAGCAGGGACAGGGTAGGTGGCTACACCTTC. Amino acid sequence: CASRDRVGGYTF.